The 10 T cell receptor beta chains presented below share a single source sample, sequenced in a study of T cells after yellow fever vaccination. TCRdb re-called the 5' RACE reads through MiXCR, storing one row per CDR3 protein. The sample shows some 350,000 distinct CDR3 sequences, more than 5.5% of them seen only once. This sample comprised PBMCs, obtained 5 days after the yellow fever booster vaccination. The receptor set was obtained from a man aged 25 to 40 who received the YFV17D yellow fever vaccine.

Many counts were recorded for this clonotype. The chain uses TRBV29-1 and TRBJ2-7; 9 positions match TRBD1. Unmatched junction bases numbered 5, after V lost 3 bases and J lost 5 bases. Germline V gives CDR1 SQVTM, CDR2 ANQGSEA. This CDR3 spans 13 amino acids. The CDR3 is CSVEGQGVNEQYF. The CDR3 DNA follows: TGCAGCGTTGAGGGACAGGGAGTCAACGAGCAGTACTTC.

This clonotype was detected ten times or more. CDR3 loop: CASSPEGGGQETQYF. The CDR3 DNA reads TGTGCCAGCAGTCCCGAGGGGGGTGGGCAAGAGACCCAGTACTTC. The rearrangement uses TRBV12-3 or TRBV12-4 and TRBJ2-5; perhaps D is TRBD1 or TRBD2 (6 bases each). There are 15 residues in the CDR3. Trimming removed 5 bases from V and 2 bases from J, with 15 bases in between.

The sample holds many counts of this clonotype. The V gene is TRBV14, the J gene TRBJ2-1; D might be TRBD2 (6 bases). V was shortened by 1 base and J by 12 bases, with 19 bases between the two germline ends. This CDR3 is 15 amino acids long. CDR1 is SGHDN, CDR2 FVKESK, per germline. The CDR3 loop is CASSQALAARNVQFF. DNA for the CDR3: TGTGCCAGCAGCCAAGCATTAGCGGCGCGAAACGTGCAGTTCTTC.

On this clonotype itself: The junction departs from germline at one end; a sequencing error may be responsible. V gene TRBV7-2 combines with J gene TRBJ1-1; the D gene is possibly TRBD1 (5 bases). The CDR3 runs 18 residues. Germline-derived CDR1 and CDR2 are SGHTA and FQGNSA. The CDR3 region has the DNA TGTGCCAGCAGCTTAGCGCTTTTCGTGGGAAGGGGCGGCACTGACGCTTTCTTT. Amino acid sequence: CASSLALFVGRGGTDAFF.

This clonotype was seen many times. The CDR3 DNA follows: TGTGCCAGCAGTAACAGCGGGAGGCCGCAAGAGACCCAGTACTTC. As protein: CASSNSGRPQETQYF. The chain has TRBV28 and TRBJ2-5; 9 nucleotides align to TRBD2. The CDR3 is 15 amino acids. The V gene's germline CDR1 is MDHEN and CDR2 SYDVKM. Trimming cost V 5 bases and J 2 bases; bases outside gene matches: 6.

V and J are TRBV7-2 and TRBJ2-1; TRBD2 matches 7 bases. J gave up 5 bases and V 3 bases, and 10 bases lay outside the gene matches. Per germline, CDR1 SGHTA and CDR2 FQGNSA. The CDR3 loop spans 16 amino acids. CDR3 sequence reads: CASSLAGTKPNNEQFF. The CDR3 DNA reads TGTGCCAGCAGCTTGGCCGGGACTAAACCAAACAATGAGCAGTTCTTC. Combining the CDR3 with reference TRBV7-2 and TRBJ2-1 gives the whole variable domain GAGVSQSPSNKVTEKGKDVELRCDPISGHTALYWYRQSLGQGLEFLIYFQGNSAPDKSGLPSDRFSAERTGGSVSTLTIQRTQQEDSAVYLCASSLAGTKPNNEQFFGPGTRLTVL.

This clonotype came up a few times. V and J are TRBV12-3 or TRBV12-4 and TRBJ2-1, with 10 bases fitting TRBD1. The V and J ends lost 4 bases and 8 bases, in that order; junction bases with no gene match: 11. The CDR3 runs to 16 residues. CDR3 DNA: TGTGCCAGCAGTTCCACGAAAAGGGACAGGGGAGATGAGCAGTTCTTC. Translating it yields CASSSTKRDRGDEQFF.

V gene TRBV5-5 combines with J gene TRBJ2-1; 12 nucleotides line up with TRBD1. In germline, CDR1 is SGHKS, CDR2 YYEKEE (reference sequence). V lost 2 bases to trimming and J lost 9 bases; unmatched junction nucleotides: 9. This CDR3 has 16 residues. This CDR3 reads CASSLMGGQGASEQFF. For the CDR3, the DNA is TGTGCCAGCAGCTTAATGGGGGGACAGGGGGCCAGTGAGCAGTTCTTC.

The chain uses TRBV5-1 and TRBJ2-2; a possible D gene is TRBD1 (5 bases). CDR1 is SGHRS and CDR2 is YFSETQ in the germline V gene. With 5 bases removed from V and 6 bases from J, the gap between germline ends came to 14 bases. There are 14 residues in the CDR3. The CDR3: CASRPGPYAGELFF. The CDR3 DNA follows: TGCGCCAGCAGGCCAGGGCCGTACGCCGGGGAGCTGTTTTTT.

V is TRBV19 and J is TRBJ1-1; 7 bases agree with TRBD1. V dropped 5 bases and J dropped 4; count of bases not matched to a gene: 10. Germline V gene sequence: CDR1 LNHDA, CDR2 SQIVND (reference sequence). The CDR3 is 15 residues long. The CDR3 sequence is CASSSSSRGATEAFF. For the CDR3, the DNA is TGTGCCAGTAGTTCAAGTTCCAGGGGGGCCACTGAAGCTTTCTTT.